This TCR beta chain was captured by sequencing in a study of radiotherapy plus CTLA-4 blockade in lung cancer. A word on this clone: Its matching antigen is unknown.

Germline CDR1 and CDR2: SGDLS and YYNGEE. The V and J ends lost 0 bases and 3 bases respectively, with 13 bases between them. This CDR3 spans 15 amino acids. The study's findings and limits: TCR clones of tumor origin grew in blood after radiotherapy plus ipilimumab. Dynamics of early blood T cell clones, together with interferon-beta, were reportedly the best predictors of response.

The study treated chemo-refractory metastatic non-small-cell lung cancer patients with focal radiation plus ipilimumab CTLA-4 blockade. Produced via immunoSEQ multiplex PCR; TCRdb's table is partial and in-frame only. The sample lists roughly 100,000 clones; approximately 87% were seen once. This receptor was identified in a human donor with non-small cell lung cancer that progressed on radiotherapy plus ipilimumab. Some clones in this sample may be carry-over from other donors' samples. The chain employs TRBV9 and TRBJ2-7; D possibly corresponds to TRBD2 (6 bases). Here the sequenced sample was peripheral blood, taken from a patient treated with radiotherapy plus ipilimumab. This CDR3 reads CASSVGAMGLYEQYF. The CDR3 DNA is TGTGCCAGCAGCGTAGGGGCAATGGGACTCTACGAGCAGTACTTC.